This entry lists 7 T cell receptor beta chains sequenced from one sample in a study of early T cells in non-severe SARS-CoV-2 infection. TCRdb passed the 5' RACE reads through MiXCR, listing each CDR3 protein once. The repertoire holds under 100,000 distinct CDR3 sequences, with about 10% as singletons. Sequencing was performed on whole blood. All receptors come from an adult who was a healthcare worker with PCR-confirmed SARS-CoV-2 infection or an uninfected control (not recorded which).

There are a few counts of this clonotype. The chain joins TRBV14 to TRBJ2-1; D is unresolved. Germline CDR1 is SGHDN and CDR2 is FVKESK. The CDR3 extends over 15 amino acids. V lost 1 base, J lost 2 bases, and 9 bases lay in between. Written as DNA, the CDR3 is TGTGCCAGCAGCCAAGGGGTCCCGACCTACAATGAGCAGTTCTTC. This codes for CASSQGVPTYNEQFF.

This clonotype was seen many times. This chain joins TRBV7-9 and TRBJ2-5; the D gene is possibly TRBD1 (6 bases). V shed 1 base and J shed 5 bases, with 14 bases lying between them. Germline CDR1 is SEHNR and CDR2 is FQNEAQ (reference sequence). This CDR3 is 15 amino acids long. The CDR3 reads CASSLGRQVRETQYF. CDR3 in DNA: TGTGCCAGCAGCTTAGGCCGACAGGTCCGGGAGACCCAGTACTTC. Variable domain in full (rest from reference TRBV7-9 and TRBJ2-5): DTGVSQNPRHKITKRGQNVTFRCDPISEHNRLYWYRQTLGQGPEFLTYFQNEAQLEKSRLLSDRFSAERPKGSFSTLEIQRTEQGDSAMYLCASSLGRQVRETQYFGPGTRLLVL.

The table lists this clonotype with many counts. The V gene is TRBV3-1, the J gene TRBJ2-1; no clear D. The CDR3 length is 11 residues. Germline V gene lookup returns CDR1 LGHDT and CDR2 YNNKEL (reference sequence). V lost 1 base and J lost 10, with 5 bases in between. The CDR3 spells CASSQANEQFF. CDR3 nucleotides: TGTGCCAGCAGCCAAGCTAACGAGCAGTTCTTC.

This clonotype was seen only a few times. The CDR3 sequence is CASSLSPTDLVLNEQFF. The CDR3 DNA reads as TGTGCCAGCAGTTTATCCCCAACGGACCTAGTTTTGAATGAGCAGTTCTTC. V gene TRBV27 combines with J gene TRBJ2-1; no firm D call. Germline assignment: CDR1 MNHEY and CDR2 SMNVEV (reference sequence). The CDR3 consists of 17 residues. The V end lost 0 bases, the J end lost 7 bases, and 19 bases lay between the germline ends.

Many counts were recorded for this clonotype. The J gene is TRBJ1-5, the V gene TRBV2; maybe TRBD1 (5 bases). The CDR3 covers 16 residues. Trimming took 2 bases from V and 3 from J, leaving 14 bases between them. Germline CDR1 SNHLY, CDR2 FYNNEI. The CDR3 DNA reads TGTGCCAGCAGTGAACATGGAGGGGCCCTCAATCAGCCCCAGCATTTT. Protein product: CASSEHGGALNQPQHF.

This clonotype has a count of ten or more. The chain carries TRBV2 and TRBJ2-1, with D uncertain. The V and J ends lost 0 bases and 6 bases respectively, with 15 bases between them. The CDR3 totals 16 residues. The germline gives CDR1 SNHLY, CDR2 FYNNEI. The CDR3 is CASSEAQPPPLNEQFF. CDR3 nucleotide sequence: TGTGCCAGCAGTGAAGCGCAACCCCCCCCGCTCAATGAGCAGTTCTTC.

The genes are TRBV6-5 and TRBJ1-1; perhaps TRBD1 as D (5 bases). The CDR3 is 14 amino acids. Germline assignment: CDR1 MNHEY and CDR2 SVGAGI. With 0 bases removed from V and 5 bases from J, the gap between germline ends came to 10 bases. CDR3 bases: TGTGCCAGCAGTTACTCGAGTCGGGGGACTGAAGCTTTCTTT. This encodes CASSYSSRGTEAFF.